These 32 T cell receptor beta chains were sequenced from one sample in a study of CD8 T cells in Susac syndrome. Random-hexamer reverse transcription was applied to roughly 0.5 to 1 ug RNA. Using its own MiXCR run on the immunoSEQ multiplex PCR reads, TCRdb lists one record per CDR3 protein. The sample has 80,000 or so distinct CDR3 sequences; about 92% are singletons. Sequencing input: CD4+ T cells from PBMCs. These receptors all stem from a human donor with Susac syndrome.

V gene TRBV29-1 combines with J gene TRBJ2-3; 7 bases align to TRBD1. CDR3 length equals 15 residues. Germline V gene data show CDR1 as SQVTM and CDR2 as ANQGSEA. V lost 6 bases, J lost 2 bases, and 11 bases stayed unmatched. The chain's CDR3 is CSVDRMDRPTDTQYF. In DNA, the CDR3 is TGCAGCGTCGACCGGATGGACAGGCCCACAGATACGCAGTATTTT.

The chain carries TRBV20-1 and TRBJ1-1; the D is unclear. This CDR3 comprises 10 residues. The V gene lost 5 bases and the J gene lost 5 bases, with 6 bases spanning the gap. Germline assignment: CDR1 DFQATT and CDR2 SNEGSKA (reference sequence). The CDR3 bases are TGCAGTGCTGGGTCTACTGAAGCTTTCTTT. Its translation: CSAGSTEAFF.

This clonotype occurred once. V gene TRBV5-1 combines with J gene TRBJ2-1; the D gene is possibly TRBD2 (5 bases). The CDR3 sequence is 14 residues long. V lost 0 bases, J lost 8 bases, and 12 bases lay in between. Germline V gene sequence: CDR1 SGHRS, CDR2 YFSETQ. CDR3 residues: CASSLEAGRDEQFF. CDR3 bases: TGCGCCAGCAGCTTGGAGGCGGGTAGGGATGAGCAGTTCTTC.

V and J are TRBV4-1 and TRBJ2-1, with a weak D call TRBD2 (5 bases). CDR1 is MGHRA and CDR2 is YSYEKL in the germline V gene. CDR3 length equals 14 residues. The V gene lost 4 bases and the J gene lost 12 bases, with 19 bases spanning the gap. The CDR3 DNA follows: TGCGCCAGCAGCCCGTCGACGACGGAGAGGGTGCAGTTCTTC. Amino acids: CASSPSTTERVQFF.

The V and J genes are TRBV7-2 and TRBJ2-2; D perhaps matches TRBD2 (5 bases). The CDR3 length is 16 residues. The germline CDR1 and CDR2 sequences are SGHTA and FQGNSA. V was shortened by 0 bases and J by 4 bases, with 12 bases between the two germline ends. The CDR3 here is CASSLAIPGFTGELFF. The CDR3 nucleotides are TGTGCCAGCAGCTTAGCGATTCCGGGATTCACCGGGGAGCTGTTTTTT. Supplemented by reference TRBV7-2 and TRBJ2-2, the full variable domain reads GAGVSQSPSNKVTEKGKDVELRCDPISGHTALYWYRQSLGQGLEFLIYFQGNSAPDKSGLPSDRFSAERTGGSVSTLTIQRTQQEDSAVYLCASSLAIPGFTGELFFGEGSRLTVL.

This clonotype was detected a few times. The chain uses TRBV7-2 and TRBJ2-1; D remains ambiguous. Germline V gene data show CDR1 as SGHTA and CDR2 as FQGNSA. The CDR3 is 14 residues long. V lost 5 bases and J 5 bases, leaving 13 bases between the germline ends. The CDR3 DNA sequence: TGTGCCAGCAGCCCCCGCCTGAAAGACAATGAGCAGTTCTTC. Protein sequence: CASSPRLKDNEQFF.

V gene TRBV6-2 or TRBV6-3 combines with J gene TRBJ1-2, with 9 positions matching TRBD1. Germline-derived CDR1 and CDR2 are MNHEY and SVGEGT. After removal of 7 bases from V and 0 bases from J, the junction contained 3 bases not matched to a gene. This CDR3 region has 14 residues. As DNA, the CDR3 is TGTGCCAGCACTGGACAGGGGACTAACTATGGCTACACCTTC. It specifies CASTGQGTNYGYTF.

The chain employs TRBV12-3 or TRBV12-4 and TRBJ1-2; no clear D gene. Trimming shortened V by 2 bases and J by 4 bases, and 8 bases separated the two germline ends. This CDR3 is built from 13 residues. CDR3 protein: CASSLTAFYGYTF. The CDR3 nucleotides are TGTGCCAGCAGTTTAACAGCCTTCTATGGCTACACCTTC.

The chain employs TRBV29-1 and TRBJ2-3, with 9 bases identical to TRBD1. Per germline, CDR1 SQVTM and CDR2 ANQGSEA. The CDR3 extends over 14 amino acids. Trimming took 6 bases from V and 5 from J; bases not matched to a gene: 9. The CDR3 reads CSVADRGARDTQYF. CDR3 DNA sequence: TGCAGCGTAGCGGACAGGGGTGCCAGAGATACGCAGTATTTT.

The rearrangement uses TRBV19 and TRBJ2-2, with 11 bases aligning to TRBD1. CDR3 length: 16 residues. Per the germline V gene, CDR1 is LNHDA and CDR2 is SQIVND (reference sequence). J gave up 5 bases and V 5 bases, and 7 bases lay outside the gene matches. The CDR3 here is CASSGGQGAGTGELFF. In nucleotides, the CDR3 is TGTGCCAGTAGTGGTGGACAGGGGGCTGGGACCGGGGAGCTGTTTTTT.

The chain links TRBV12-5 to TRBJ1-4; possible D gene TRBD1, 6 bases. The CDR3 sequence is 14 residues long. The V gene's germline CDR1 is LGHNT and CDR2 FRNRAP. The ends were cut back, 7 bases at V and 8 bases at J, with 17 bases in the middle. The CDR3 here is CASAQQGFGEKLFF. CDR3 in DNA: TGTGCTAGTGCCCAGCAGGGGTTCGGGGAAAAACTGTTTTTT. Based on the CDR3 plus reference TRBV12-5 and TRBJ1-4, the full variable domain is DARVTQTPRHKVTEMGQEVTMRCQPILGHNTVFWYRQTMMQGLELLAYFRNRAPLDDSGMPKDRFSAEMPDATLATLKIQPSEPRDSAVYFCASAQQGFGEKLFFGSGTQLSVL.

The J gene is TRBJ1-1, the V gene TRBV3-1, with D perhaps matching TRBD1 (5 bases). In germline, CDR1 is LGHDT, CDR2 YNNKEL (reference sequence). Deletions cut 1 base from V and 0 bases from J, with 12 bases between. This CDR3 comprises 16 residues. The CDR3 DNA reads TGTGCCAGCAGCCAAGGTGGGGCGCGGGTGAACACTGAAGCTTTCTTT. Amino acids: CASSQGGARVNTEAFF.

This rearrangement joins TRBV9 to TRBJ1-2; D is unclear. Per germline, CDR1 SGDLS and CDR2 YYNGEE. V gave up 3 bases and J gave up 5 bases, with 5 bases separating them. CDR3 length equals 11 residues. For the CDR3, the DNA is TGTGCCAGCAGCGCCACGTATGGCTACACCTTC. This gives the protein CASSATYGYTF.

The chain is built from TRBV19 and TRBJ2-1, with 8 bases aligning to TRBD1. This CDR3 is 14 amino acids long. The ends lost 3 bases at V and 9 bases at J; junction bases unmatched: 7. CDR1 is LNHDA and CDR2 is SQIVND in the germline V gene (reference sequence). The CDR3 DNA reads as TGTGCCAGTAGTATGCCCAGGGGGCCCGTTGAGCAGTTCTTC. This codes for CASSMPRGPVEQFF.

The chain uses TRBV28 and TRBJ2-7, with D uncertain. Germline V CDR1 and CDR2: MDHEN, SYDVKM. The CDR3 is 14 residues long. With 4 bases removed from V and 3 bases from J, the gap between germline ends came to 13 bases. The CDR3 sequence is CASSSPNVNYEQYF. The CDR3 DNA reads as TGTGCCAGCAGTTCGCCTAATGTGAACTACGAGCAGTACTTC.

The chain uses TRBV19 and TRBJ1-2, with 8 bases aligning to TRBD1. The CDR3 contains 16 residues. Germline lookup yields CDR1 LNHDA and CDR2 SQIVND (reference sequence). J lost 4 bases, V lost 4 bases, and 11 bases had no gene match. The CDR3 DNA sequence: TGTGCCAGTAGTAACGGACAGGGATTCGAAGGCTATGGCTACACCTTC. As protein: CASSNGQGFEGYGYTF.

The chain combines TRBV7-2 with TRBJ1-1; D is unresolved. CDR3 length: 13 amino acids. The germline V gene has CDR1 SGHTA and CDR2 FQGNSA. V lost 2 bases, J lost 11 bases, and 15 bases lay in between. CDR3 in amino acids: CASSLSKKGEAFF. The CDR3 DNA is TGTGCCAGCAGCTTATCCAAAAAGGGTGAGGCTTTCTTT.

This clonotype was recorded only once. This sequence joins TRBV24-1 and TRBJ2-1; D remains unclear. Germline CDR1 reads KGHDR; CDR2 reads SFDVKD. This CDR3 is 11 amino acids long. V lost 11 bases to trimming and J lost 4 bases, with 8 bases between them. CDR3 in amino acids: CAIILYNEQFF. DNA of the CDR3: TGTGCCATCATTCTTTACAATGAGCAGTTCTTC.

This chain joins TRBV12-3 or TRBV12-4 and TRBJ2-7; 7 nucleotides align to TRBD1. V trimming: 5 bases; J trimming: 1 base; junction bases outside the gene matches: 5. The CDR3 sequence is 14 residues long. CDR3 residues: CASSRTGTSYEQYF. CDR3 coding DNA: TGTGCCAGCAGTCGGACAGGAACTTCCTACGAGCAGTACTTC.

The V gene is TRBV10-3, the J gene TRBJ1-3, with D perhaps TRBD1 (6 bases). This CDR3 region has 16 residues. V was cut by 0 bases and J by 0 bases, with 9 bases left in between. Looked up from germline, CDR1 is ENHRY and CDR2 is SYGVKD. CDR3 nucleotides: TGTGCCATCAGTGAGTCGGGCAGGGGCTCTGGAAACACCATATATTTT. Protein product: CAISESGRGSGNTIYF.

V usage is TRBV12-3 or TRBV12-4 and J usage is TRBJ1-6; no definite D call. V lost 3 bases, J lost 13 bases, and 10 bases lay in between. This CDR3 region has 12 residues. This CDR3 is CASSLRESPLHF. The CDR3 nucleotides read TGTGCCAGCAGTTTGAGGGAATCCCCCCTCCACTTT.

This chain connects TRBV15 to TRBJ2-7; TRBD1 is a possible D gene (5 bases). With 3 bases removed from V and 4 bases from J, the gap between germline ends came to 13 bases. From germline, CDR1 is LNHNV and CDR2 YYDKDF (reference sequence). CDR3 length: 14 amino acids. CDR3 nucleotides: TGTGCCACCAGCAGCAGGGTGGGGCCTTACGAGCAGTACTTC. This gives the protein CATSSRVGPYEQYF.

V and J are TRBV3-1 and TRBJ2-1, with D possibly TRBD2 on 6 matching bases. This CDR3 has 16 amino acids. In germline, CDR1 is LGHDT, CDR2 YNNKEL (reference sequence). V was shortened by 4 bases and J by 4 bases, with 17 bases between the two germline ends. CDR3 loop: CASSRISLGGYNEQFF. The CDR3 DNA is TGTGCCAGCAGCCGAATTTCGCTAGGAGGGTACAATGAGCAGTTCTTC.

V usage is TRBV4-2 and J usage is TRBJ2-3; no firm D call. Germline V gene data show CDR1 as LGHNA and CDR2 as YNFKEQ. Deletions cut 6 bases from V and 0 bases from J, with 10 bases between. The CDR3 consists of 14 residues. This CDR3 is CASSQTLSTDTQYF. The CDR3 DNA follows: TGTGCCAGCAGTCAGACACTGAGCACAGATACGCAGTATTTT.

The chain employs TRBV19 and TRBJ1-3; 8 positions match TRBD1. The CDR3 sequence is 14 residues long. J lost 4 bases, V lost 10 bases, and 9 bases had no gene match. Germline V gene lookup returns CDR1 LNHDA and CDR2 SQIVND (reference sequence). Here the CDR3 reads CATTDRAEGNTIYF. The CDR3, as DNA: TGTGCCACCACGGACAGGGCCGAAGGAAACACCATATATTTT.

The rearrangement links TRBV6-5 to TRBJ2-2; the match to TRBD1 covers 10 bases. From germline, CDR1 is MNHEY and CDR2 SVGAGI. V lost 8 bases and J lost 2; bases outside the gene matches: 5. The CDR3 runs to 15 residues. CDR3 region: CASLTGGPNTGELFF. DNA for the CDR3: TGTGCCAGCTTGACAGGGGGCCCTAACACCGGGGAGCTGTTTTTT.

This clonotype was observed a few times. The chain combines TRBV14 with TRBJ2-4, with D tentatively TRBD1 (6 bases). V shed 3 bases and J shed 15 bases, with 12 bases lying between them. This CDR3 region has 11 residues. CDR1 is SGHDN and CDR2 is FVKESK in the germline V gene. CDR3 sequence reads: CASSQGAWLYF. The CDR3 nucleotides read TGTGCCAGCAGCCAGGGGGCTTGGTTGTACTTC.

This clonotype was counted once. The chain combines TRBV25-1 with TRBJ2-3, with TRBD2 as a possible D gene (6 bases). V was clipped by 7 bases and J by 5 bases, with 16 bases between them. CDR3 size: 14 residues. Germline V lookup: CDR1 MGHDK, CDR2 SYGVNS. The CDR3 DNA sequence: TGTGCCAGCATTCGGCAGACGGGGGTAGATACGCAGTATTTT. Its translation: CASIRQTGVDTQYF.

This clonotype was counted only a few times. The rearrangement uses TRBV7-9 and TRBJ2-1; 7 positions match TRBD2. CDR1 SEHNR and CDR2 FQNEAQ come from the germline V gene (reference sequence). The V gene end was trimmed by 5 bases and the J gene end by 3 bases; junction bases not matched to a gene: 1. This CDR3 region has 13 residues. The DNA for the CDR3 is TGTGCCAGCAGCGCTAGCGGCTACAATGAGCAGTTCTTC. Protein product: CASSASGYNEQFF.

The chain is built from TRBV18 and TRBJ2-7; the match to TRBD2 covers 9 bases. This CDR3 is 16 amino acids long. CDR1 KGHSH and CDR2 LQKENI come from the germline V gene. Trimming cost V 4 bases and J 2 bases; bases outside gene matches: 9. CDR3 sequence (DNA): TGTGCCAGCTCACTAACCGGGACTAGCAGTACCTACGAGCAGTACTTC. The encoded protein is CASSLTGTSSTYEQYF.

The V gene is TRBV19, the J gene TRBJ2-4; a possible D gene is TRBD1 (7 bases). The CDR3 totals 15 residues. The V and J ends lost 8 bases and 0 bases respectively, with 14 bases between them. Looked up from germline, CDR1 is LNHDA and CDR2 is SQIVND (reference sequence). The CDR3 sequence is CASGFRGEAKNIQYF. The CDR3 DNA reads as TGTGCCAGTGGTTTCAGGGGGGAAGCCAAAAACATTCAGTACTTC.

In its sample, this clonotype was seen a few times. The rearrangement joins TRBV5-1 to TRBJ2-1, with TRBD2 matching 12 bases. CDR1 and CDR2 (germline): SGHRS, YFSETQ. This CDR3 is 16 amino acids long. Trimming took 1 base from V and 7 from J; bases not matched to a gene: 6. The CDR3 protein is CASSLSVGLAGNEQFF. The CDR3 DNA follows: TGCGCCAGCAGCTTGTCCGTCGGACTAGCGGGGAATGAGCAGTTCTTC.